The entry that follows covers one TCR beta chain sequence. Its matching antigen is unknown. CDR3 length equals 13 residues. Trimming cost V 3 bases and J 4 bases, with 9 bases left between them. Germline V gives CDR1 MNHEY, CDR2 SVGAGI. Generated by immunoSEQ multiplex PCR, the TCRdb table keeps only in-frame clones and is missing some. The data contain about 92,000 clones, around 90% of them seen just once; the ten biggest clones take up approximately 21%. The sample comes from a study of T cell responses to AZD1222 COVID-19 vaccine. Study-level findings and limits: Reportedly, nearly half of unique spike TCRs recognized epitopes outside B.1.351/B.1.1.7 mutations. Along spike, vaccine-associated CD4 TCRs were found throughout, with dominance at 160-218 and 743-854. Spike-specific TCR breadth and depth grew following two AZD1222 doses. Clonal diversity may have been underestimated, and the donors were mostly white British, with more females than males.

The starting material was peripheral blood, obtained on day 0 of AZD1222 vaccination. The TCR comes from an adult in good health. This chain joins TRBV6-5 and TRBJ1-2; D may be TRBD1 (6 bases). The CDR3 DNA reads TGTGCCAGCAGTTATCAGGACAGCTATGGCTACACCTTC. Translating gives CASSYQDSYGYTF.